This T cell receptor beta chain was found in a study of tumor-infiltrating lymphocytes in localized non-small cell lung cancer. Across the whole study: From each patient, both tumor and uninvolved lung, non-adjacent to tumor, were sampled.

The method was immunoSEQ multiplex PCR; TCRdb's version includes in-frame clones alone and lacks a portion of them. This table has thousands of clones, about 74% appearing once. Whole-study findings and limits: Technical variation could not be separated from intratumor heterogeneity here.

In regard to this clone: Its matching antigen is unknown.

Sequencing was done on a sample of uninvolved lung tissue not adjacent to the tumor. The receptor was isolated from a human donor with non-small cell lung cancer.

CDR3 in amino acids: CASSLRGQGFDQPQHF. The CDR3 DNA follows: TGTGCCAGCAGTTTAAGAGGACAGGGTTTTGATCAGCCCCAGCATTTT. The chain employs TRBV28 and TRBJ1-5; 8 bases map to TRBD1. The CDR3 spans 16 residues. Germline CDR1 is MDHEN and CDR2 is SYDVKM. The J segment lost 5 bases and the V segment lost 2 bases, leaving 8 bases of the junction unmatched.